This T cell receptor beta chain was sequenced during a study of T cells after somatic rescue of genetic block. Germline loops: CDR1 SGHDT, CDR2 YYEEEE. The V and J ends lost 2 bases and 6 bases, in that order; junction bases with no gene match: 4. The CDR3 has 14 residues. Repertoires were generated with immunoSEQ multiplex PCR, while TCRdb's copy carries only in-frame clones and drops some. The table shows about 67,000 clones, with just over 90% occurring only once. What was sequenced was peripheral blood mononuclear cells (PBMCs). The sequence was collected from a man aged 40-55 years. V and J are TRBV5-6 and TRBJ1-4; 7 bases are a match to TRBD1. This CDR3 reads CASSFARGDEKLFF. The CDR3 nucleotides are TGTGCCAGCAGCTTCGCCAGGGGGGATGAAAAACTGTTTTTT.